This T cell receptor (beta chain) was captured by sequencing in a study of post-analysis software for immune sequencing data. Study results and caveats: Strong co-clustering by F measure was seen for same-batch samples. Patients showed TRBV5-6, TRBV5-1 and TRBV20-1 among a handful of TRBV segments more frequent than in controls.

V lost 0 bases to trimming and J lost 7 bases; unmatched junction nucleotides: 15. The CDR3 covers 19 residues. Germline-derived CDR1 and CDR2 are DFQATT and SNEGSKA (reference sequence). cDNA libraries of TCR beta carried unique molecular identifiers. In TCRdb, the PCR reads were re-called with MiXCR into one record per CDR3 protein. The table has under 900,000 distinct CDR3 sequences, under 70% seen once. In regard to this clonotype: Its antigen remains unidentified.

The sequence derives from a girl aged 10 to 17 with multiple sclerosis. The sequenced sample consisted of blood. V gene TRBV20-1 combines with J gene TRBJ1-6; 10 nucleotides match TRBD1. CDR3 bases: TGCAGTGCTAGAGATGCGGGGGGGTCCCCGGGACAGGGGAATTCACCCCTCCACTTT. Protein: CSARDAGGSPGQGNSPLHF.